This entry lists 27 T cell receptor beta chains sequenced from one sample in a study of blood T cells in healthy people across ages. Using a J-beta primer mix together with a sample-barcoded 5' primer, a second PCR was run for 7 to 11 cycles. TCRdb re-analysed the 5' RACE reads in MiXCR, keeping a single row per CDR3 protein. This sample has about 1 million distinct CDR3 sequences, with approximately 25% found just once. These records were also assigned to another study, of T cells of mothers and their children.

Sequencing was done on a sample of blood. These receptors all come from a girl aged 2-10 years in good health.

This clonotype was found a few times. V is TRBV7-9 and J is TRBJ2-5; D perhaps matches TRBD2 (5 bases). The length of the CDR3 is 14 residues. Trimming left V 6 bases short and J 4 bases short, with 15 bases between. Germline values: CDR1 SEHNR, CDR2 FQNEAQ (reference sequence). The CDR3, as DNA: TGTGCCAGCAGTACACCCTTAGCGAGAGAGACCCAGTACTTC. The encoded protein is CASSTPLARETQYF.

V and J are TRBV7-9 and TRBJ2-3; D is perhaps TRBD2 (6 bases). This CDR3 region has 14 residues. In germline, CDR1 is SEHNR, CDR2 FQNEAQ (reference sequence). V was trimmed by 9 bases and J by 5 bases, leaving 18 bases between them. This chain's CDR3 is CASMGLTGLDTQYF. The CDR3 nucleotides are TGTGCCAGTATGGGACTTACAGGACTAGATACGCAGTATTTT. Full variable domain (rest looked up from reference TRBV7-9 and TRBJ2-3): DTGVSQNPRHKITKRGQNVTFRCDPISEHNRLYWYRQTLGQGPEFLTYFQNEAQLEKSRLLSDRFSAERPKGSFSTLEIQRTEQGDSAMYLCASMGLTGLDTQYFGPGTRLTVL.

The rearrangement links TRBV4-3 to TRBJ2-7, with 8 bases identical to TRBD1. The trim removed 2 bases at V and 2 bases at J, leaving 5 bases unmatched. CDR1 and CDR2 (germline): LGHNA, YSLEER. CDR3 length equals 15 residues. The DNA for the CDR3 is TGCGCCAGCAGCCAACTGGGACAGGAGCCCTACGAGCAGTACTTC. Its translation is CASSQLGQEPYEQYF.

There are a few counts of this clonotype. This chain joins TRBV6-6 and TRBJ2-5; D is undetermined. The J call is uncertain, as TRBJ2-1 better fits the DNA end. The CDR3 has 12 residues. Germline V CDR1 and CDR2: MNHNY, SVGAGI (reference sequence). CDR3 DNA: TGTGCCAGCAGTTACTTCGACGTTGAGCAGTTCTTC. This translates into CASSYFDVEQFF.

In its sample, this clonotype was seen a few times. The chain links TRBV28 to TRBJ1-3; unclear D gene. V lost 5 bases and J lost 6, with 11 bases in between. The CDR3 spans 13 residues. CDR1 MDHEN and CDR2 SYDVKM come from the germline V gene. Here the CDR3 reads CASSEDKKNTIYF. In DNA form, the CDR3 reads TGTGCCAGCAGTGAAGACAAGAAAAACACCATATATTTT.

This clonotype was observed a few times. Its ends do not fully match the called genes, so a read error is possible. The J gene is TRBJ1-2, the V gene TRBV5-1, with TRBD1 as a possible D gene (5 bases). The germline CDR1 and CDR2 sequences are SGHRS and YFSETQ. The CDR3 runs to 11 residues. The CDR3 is CASRRGDGYTF. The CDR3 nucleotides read TGCGCTAGCAGACGAGGGGATGGCTACACCTTC.

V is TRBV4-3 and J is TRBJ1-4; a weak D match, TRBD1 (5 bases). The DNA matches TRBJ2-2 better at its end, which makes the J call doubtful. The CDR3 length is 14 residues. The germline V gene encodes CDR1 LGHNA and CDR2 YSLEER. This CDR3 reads CASSHATWTGELFF. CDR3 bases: TGCGCCAGCAGCCATGCCACCTGGACAGGGGAGCTGTTTTTT.

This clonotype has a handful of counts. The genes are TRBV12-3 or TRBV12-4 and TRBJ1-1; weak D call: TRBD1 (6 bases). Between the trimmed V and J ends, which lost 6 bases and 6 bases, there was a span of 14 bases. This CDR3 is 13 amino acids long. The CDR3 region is CASSETGPPEAFF. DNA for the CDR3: TGTGCCAGCAGCGAGACAGGTCCGCCTGAAGCTTTCTTT.

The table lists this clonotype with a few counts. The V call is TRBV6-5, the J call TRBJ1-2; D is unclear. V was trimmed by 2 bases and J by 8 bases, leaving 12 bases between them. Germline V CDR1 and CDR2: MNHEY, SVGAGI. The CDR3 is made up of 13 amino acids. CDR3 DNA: TGTGCCAGCAGTTACGGCGGCCGGGCGGGCTACACCTTC. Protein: CASSYGGRAGYTF.

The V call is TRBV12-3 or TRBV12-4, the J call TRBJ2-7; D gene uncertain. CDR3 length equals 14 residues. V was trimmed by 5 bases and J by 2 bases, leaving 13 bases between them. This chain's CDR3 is CASSPLFSPYEQYF. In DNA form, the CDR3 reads TGTGCCAGCAGTCCCCTGTTTAGCCCCTACGAGCAGTACTTC.

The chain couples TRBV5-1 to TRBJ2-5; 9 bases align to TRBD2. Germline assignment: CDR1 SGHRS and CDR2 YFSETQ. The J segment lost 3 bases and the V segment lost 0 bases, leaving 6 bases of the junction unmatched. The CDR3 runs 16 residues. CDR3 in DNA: TGCGCCAGCAGCTTGGCTGCGGGGGGGCGGAAAGAGACCCAGTACTTC. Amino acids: CASSLAAGGRKETQYF. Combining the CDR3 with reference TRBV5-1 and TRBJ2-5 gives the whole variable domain KAGVTQTPRYLIKTRGQQVTLSCSPISGHRSVSWYQQTPGQGLQFLFEYFSETQRNKGNFPGRFSGRQFSNSRSEMNVSTLELGDSALYLCASSLAAGGRKETQYFGPGTRLLVL.

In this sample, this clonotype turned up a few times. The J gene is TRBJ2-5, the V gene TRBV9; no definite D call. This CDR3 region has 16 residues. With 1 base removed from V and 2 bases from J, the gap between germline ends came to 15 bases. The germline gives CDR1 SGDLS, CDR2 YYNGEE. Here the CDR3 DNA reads TGTGCCAGCAGCGTAATGGGCGGTGAAGTACAAGAGACCCAGTACTTC. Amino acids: CASSVMGGEVQETQYF.

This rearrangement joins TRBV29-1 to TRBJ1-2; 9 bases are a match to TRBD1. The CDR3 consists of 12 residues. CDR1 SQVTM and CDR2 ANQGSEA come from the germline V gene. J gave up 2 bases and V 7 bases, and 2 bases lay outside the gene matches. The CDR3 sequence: CSGQGDNYGYTF. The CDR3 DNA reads TGCAGCGGACAGGGGGACAACTATGGCTACACCTTC.

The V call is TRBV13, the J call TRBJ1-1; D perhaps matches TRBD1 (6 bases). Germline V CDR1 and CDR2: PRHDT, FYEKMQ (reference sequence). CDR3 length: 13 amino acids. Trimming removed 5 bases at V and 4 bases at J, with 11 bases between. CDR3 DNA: TGTGCCAGCAGCCACAGGGTGGGCACTGAAGCTTTCTTT. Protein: CASSHRVGTEAFF.

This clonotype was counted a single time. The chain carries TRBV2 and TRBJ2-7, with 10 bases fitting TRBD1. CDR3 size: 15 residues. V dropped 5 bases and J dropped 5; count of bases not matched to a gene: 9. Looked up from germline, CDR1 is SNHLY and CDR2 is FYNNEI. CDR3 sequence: CASSFRDRGRDEQYF. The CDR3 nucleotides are TGTGCCAGCAGTTTCCGGGACAGGGGACGGGACGAGCAGTACTTC.

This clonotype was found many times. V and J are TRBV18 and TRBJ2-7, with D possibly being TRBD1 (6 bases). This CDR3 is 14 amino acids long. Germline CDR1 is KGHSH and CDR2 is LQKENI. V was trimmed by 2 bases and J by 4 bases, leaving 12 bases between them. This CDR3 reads CASSPTGTSYEQYF. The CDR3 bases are TGTGCCAGCTCACCAACCGGGACATCGTACGAGCAGTACTTC.

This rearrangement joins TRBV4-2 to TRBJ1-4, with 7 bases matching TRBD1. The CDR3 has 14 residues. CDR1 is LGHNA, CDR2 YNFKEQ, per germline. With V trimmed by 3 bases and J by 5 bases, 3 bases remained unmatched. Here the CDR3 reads CASSQDRRNEKLFF. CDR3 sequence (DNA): TGTGCCAGCAGCCAGGACAGGCGGAATGAAAAACTGTTTTTT.

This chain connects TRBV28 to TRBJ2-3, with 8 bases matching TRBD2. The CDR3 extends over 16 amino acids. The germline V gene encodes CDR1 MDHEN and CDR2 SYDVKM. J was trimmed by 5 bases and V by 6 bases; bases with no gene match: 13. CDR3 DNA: TGTGCCAGCAGACCGCTATCGGGGGGGCGTATAGATACGCAGTATTTT. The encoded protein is CASRPLSGGRIDTQYF.

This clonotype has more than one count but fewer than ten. The CDR3 bases are TGTGCCAGCAGCTTGCTGCCCGGGCCCGGGGAGGCCAAAAACATTCAGTACTTC. This codes for CASSLLPGPGEAKNIQYF. This rearrangement joins TRBV5-6 to TRBJ2-4, with D possibly matching TRBD2 (5 bases). Trimming took 1 base from V and 1 from J, leaving 18 bases between them. The CDR3 covers 18 residues. CDR1 is SGHDT, CDR2 YYEEEE, per germline.

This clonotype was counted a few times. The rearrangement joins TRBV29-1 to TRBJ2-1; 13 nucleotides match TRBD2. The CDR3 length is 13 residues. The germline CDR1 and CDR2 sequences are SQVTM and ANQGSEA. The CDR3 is CTLGLAGATEQFF. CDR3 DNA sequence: TGCACCTTAGGACTAGCGGGAGCTACTGAGCAGTTCTTC.

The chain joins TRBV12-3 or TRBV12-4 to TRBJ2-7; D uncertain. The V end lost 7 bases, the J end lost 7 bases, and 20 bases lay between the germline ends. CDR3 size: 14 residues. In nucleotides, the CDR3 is TGTGCCAGCACCTACGGGCACTCGATCGGGGAGCAGTACTTC. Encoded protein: CASTYGHSIGEQYF.

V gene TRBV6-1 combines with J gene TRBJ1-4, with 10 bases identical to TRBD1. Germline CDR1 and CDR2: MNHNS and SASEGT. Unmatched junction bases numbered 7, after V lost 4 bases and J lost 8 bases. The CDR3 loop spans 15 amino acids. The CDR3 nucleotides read TGTGCCAGCAGTGGCCGGGACAGGGGACGGGAAAAACTGTTTTTT. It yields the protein CASSGRDRGREKLFF.

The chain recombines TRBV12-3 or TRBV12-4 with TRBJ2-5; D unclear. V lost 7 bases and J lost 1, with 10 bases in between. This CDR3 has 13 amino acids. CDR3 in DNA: TGTGCCAGCACCGATGGGGTCCAAGAGACCCAGTACTTC. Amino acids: CASTDGVQETQYF.

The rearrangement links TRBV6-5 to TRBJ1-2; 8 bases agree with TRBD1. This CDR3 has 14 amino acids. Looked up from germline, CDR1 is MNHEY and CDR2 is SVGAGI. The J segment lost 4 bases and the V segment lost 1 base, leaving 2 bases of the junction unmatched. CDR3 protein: CASSYWTGFYGYTF. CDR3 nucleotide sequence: TGTGCCAGCAGTTACTGGACAGGGTTCTATGGCTACACCTTC.

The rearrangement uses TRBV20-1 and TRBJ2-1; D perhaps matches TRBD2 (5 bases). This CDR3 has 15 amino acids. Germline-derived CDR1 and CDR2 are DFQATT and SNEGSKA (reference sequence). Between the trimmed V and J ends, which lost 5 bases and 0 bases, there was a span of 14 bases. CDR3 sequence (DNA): TGCAGTGCTCCACACCCGGGGAACTCCTACAATGAGCAGTTCTTC. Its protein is CSAPHPGNSYNEQFF.

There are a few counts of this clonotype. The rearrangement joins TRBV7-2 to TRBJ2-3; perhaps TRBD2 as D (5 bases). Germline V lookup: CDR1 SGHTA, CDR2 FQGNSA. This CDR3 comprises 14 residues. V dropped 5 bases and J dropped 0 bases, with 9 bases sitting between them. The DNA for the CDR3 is TGTGCCAGCAGCCGGGGATCTAGCACAGATACGCAGTATTTT. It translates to CASSRGSSTDTQYF.

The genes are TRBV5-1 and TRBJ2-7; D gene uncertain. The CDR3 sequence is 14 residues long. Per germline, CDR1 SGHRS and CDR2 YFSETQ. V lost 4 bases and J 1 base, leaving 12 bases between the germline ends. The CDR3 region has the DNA TGCGCCAGCAGCATGGTGGACCTTTCCTACGAGCAGTACTTC. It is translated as CASSMVDLSYEQYF. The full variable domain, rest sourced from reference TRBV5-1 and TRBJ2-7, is KAGVTQTPRYLIKTRGQQVTLSCSPISGHRSVSWYQQTPGQGLQFLFEYFSETQRNKGNFPGRFSGRQFSNSRSEMNVSTLELGDSALYLCASSMVDLSYEQYFGPGTRLTVT.